This entry lists 29 T cell receptor beta chains sequenced from one sample in a study of cytomegalovirus exposure and HLA in healthy donors. In the PCR, 60 Vbeta and 13 Jbeta primers were used. Assay used: immunoSEQ multiplex PCR; TCRdb lists only in-frame clones, some missing. The sample holds about 90,000 clones, 60% to 85% seen once. Source material: PBMCs. The receptors originated from a middle-aged woman in good health and CMV-seropositive.

V usage is TRBV19 and J usage is TRBJ2-2; 9 bases map to TRBD1. The CDR3 loop spans 16 amino acids. V lost 4 bases, J lost 5 bases, and 8 bases stayed unmatched. Germline-derived CDR1 and CDR2 are LNHDA and SQIVND (reference sequence). DNA for the CDR3: TGTGCCAGTAGTAGACTACAGGGGGCTGGGACCGGGGAGCTGTTTTTT. Its protein product is CASSRLQGAGTGELFF.

The rearrangement joins TRBV5-1 to TRBJ2-1; TRBD1 is a possible D gene (6 bases). The CDR3 loop spans 15 amino acids. Germline V lookup: CDR1 SGHRS, CDR2 YFSETQ. The V end was cut by 2 bases, the J end by 8 bases, with 17 bases between. CDR3 region: CASSFTGKGRDEQFF. In DNA form, the CDR3 reads TGCGCCAGCAGCTTTACAGGGAAGGGGCGCGATGAGCAGTTCTTC.

CDR3 residues: CASRELASGIQETQYF. In DNA, the CDR3 is TGTGCCAGCAGGGAGCTGGCTAGCGGCATTCAAGAGACCCAGTACTTC. The V gene is TRBV2, the J gene TRBJ2-5, with 7 bases aligning to TRBD2. CDR1 and CDR2 from the germline V gene are SNHLY and FYNNEI. This CDR3 has 16 amino acids. J was trimmed by 2 bases and V by 6 bases; bases with no gene match: 12.

The chain recombines TRBV25-1 with TRBJ1-4; D might be TRBD1 (6 bases). The germline V and J ends were trimmed by 3 bases and 11 bases, with 16 bases remaining between them. Germline V lookup: CDR1 MGHDK, CDR2 SYGVNS. The CDR3 runs to 14 residues. The CDR3 DNA is TGTGCCAGCAGTGAGTTCGGACAGCACAGGAAACTGTTTTTT. Translation: CASSEFGQHRKLFF.

This clone was picked up a small number of times. This chain joins TRBV19 and TRBJ1-1; D is perhaps TRBD1 (5 bases). CDR1 LNHDA and CDR2 SQIVND come from the germline V gene (reference sequence). Trimming left V 6 bases short and J 1 base short, with 15 bases between. The CDR3 loop spans 15 amino acids. The CDR3 region is CASRMGYTGNTEAFF. DNA of the CDR3: TGTGCCAGTAGGATGGGGTATACAGGGAACACTGAAGCTTTCTTT.

This chain connects TRBV9 to TRBJ2-7, with D possibly TRBD2 on 6 matching bases. This CDR3 has 14 residues. Per germline, CDR1 SGDLS and CDR2 YYNGEE. The V end lost 0 bases, the J end lost 12 bases, and 19 bases lay between the germline ends. The chain's CDR3 is CASSVGPGESDRYF. CDR3 coding DNA: TGTGCCAGCAGCGTAGGACCGGGGGAGTCGGATAGGTACTTC.

The rearrangement joins TRBV27 to TRBJ2-7; D possibly corresponds to TRBD2 (5 bases). V lost 2 bases, J lost 5 bases, and 7 bases lay in between. Germline V CDR1 and CDR2: MNHEY, SMNVEV (reference sequence). This CDR3 is 12 amino acids long. Written as DNA, the CDR3 is TGTGCCAGCAGTTTAGCCGGGGACGAGCAGTACTTC. It codes for CASSLAGDEQYF.

The J gene is TRBJ1-4, the V gene TRBV15, with D uncertain. Germline V CDR1 and CDR2: LNHNV, YYDKDF (reference sequence). The length of the CDR3 is 15 residues. V lost 3 bases to trimming and J lost 4 bases, with 12 bases between them. The CDR3 DNA sequence: TGTGCCACCAGCAGTGAAGCTATTCTTAATGAAAAACTGTTTTTT. It codes for CATSSEAILNEKLFF.

This clone was seen a handful of times. The chain links TRBV6-4 to TRBJ1-5; D is possibly TRBD1 (6 bases). This CDR3 spans 14 amino acids. The germline V gene encodes CDR1 MRHNA and CDR2 SNTAGT. V was cut by 3 bases and J by 2 bases, with 8 bases left in between. CDR3 protein: CASSEGAGNQPQHF. The DNA of the CDR3 is TGTGCCAGCAGTGAGGGGGCCGGCAATCAGCCCCAGCATTTT.

V and J are TRBV2 and TRBJ2-7; TRBD2 is a possible D gene (5 bases). CDR3 size: 13 residues. Trimming removed 6 bases at V and 7 bases at J, with 16 bases between. CDR1 is SNHLY and CDR2 is FYNNEI in the germline V gene. The CDR3 DNA is TGTGCCAGCAGCTACGGACTTATAGGGGAGCAGTACTTC. It translates to CASSYGLIGEQYF.

The chain recombines TRBV18 with TRBJ2-3, with 7 bases identical to TRBD2. The CDR3 has 14 amino acids. CDR1 and CDR2 from the germline V gene are KGHSH and LQKENI. Losses at the gene ends were 2 bases for V and 4 bases for J; bases not matched to a gene: 3. The CDR3 loop reads CASSPVGGADTQYF. In nucleotides, the CDR3 is TGTGCCAGCTCACCAGTGGGGGGGGCAGATACGCAGTATTTT.

This clone qualifies as medium-sized. J is TRBJ1-3 and V is TRBV10-3; D is perhaps TRBD1 (5 bases). V lost 11 bases to trimming and J lost 0 bases, with 14 bases between them. The germline V gene has CDR1 ENHRY and CDR2 SYGVKD. The CDR3 totals 14 residues. CDR3 amino acids: CAVMTDSSGNTIYF. Written as DNA, the CDR3 is TGTGCCGTCATGACAGACAGCTCTGGAAACACCATATATTTT.

The rearrangement links TRBV19 to TRBJ1-1; 7 bases align to TRBD1. Germline CDR1 reads LNHDA; CDR2 reads SQIVND (reference sequence). Losses at the gene ends were 5 bases for V and 1 base for J; bases not matched to a gene: 10. This CDR3 has 16 residues. The CDR3 reads CASSLRSGQRNTEAFF. The CDR3 DNA follows: TGTGCCAGTAGTCTAAGATCGGGACAGCGGAACACTGAAGCTTTCTTT. The variable domain in full, completed from reference TRBV19 and TRBJ1-1, reads DGGITQSPKYLFRKEGQNVTLSCEQNLNHDAMYWYRQDPGQGLRLIYYSQIVNDFQKGDIAEGYSVSREKKESFPLTVTSAQKNPTAFYLCASSLRSGQRNTEAFFGQGTRLTVV.

The rearrangement links TRBV28 to TRBJ1-5; D might be TRBD1 (6 bases). The CDR3 sequence is 19 residues long. Germline assignment: CDR1 MDHEN and CDR2 SYDVKM. The V end was cut by 7 bases, the J end by 4 bases, with 29 bases between. CDR3 protein: CASILAGTPSPNWNQPQHF. CDR3 in DNA: TGTGCCAGCATCCTGGCCGGGACACCTAGCCCTAATTGGAATCAGCCCCAGCATTTT.

The V gene is TRBV27, the J gene TRBJ2-3, with 11 positions matching TRBD2. Germline lookup yields CDR1 MNHEY and CDR2 SMNVEV (reference sequence). With 8 bases clipped from V and 5 bases from J, the junction kept 9 bases outside the gene matches. The CDR3 spans 15 residues. CDR3 coding DNA: TGTGCCAGCTCCATAGCGGGAGGGCGGGGAGATACGCAGTATTTT. It translates to CASSIAGGRGDTQYF.

The chain has TRBV21-1 and TRBJ1-1. TRBV21-1 corresponds to a pseudogene. This CDR3 spans 16 amino acids. The CDR3 sequence: CASSKGRGTPNTEAFF. The CDR3 DNA is TGTGCCAGCAGCAAAGGTCGGGGAACGCCTAACACTGAAGCTTTCTTT.

This clone was seen more than once but under ten times. This chain uses TRBV29-1 with TRBJ2-1, with 10 bases matching TRBD2. The germline V gene encodes CDR1 SQVTM and CDR2 ANQGSEA. This CDR3 is built from 14 residues. The trim removed 1 base at V and 6 bases at J, leaving 3 bases unmatched. CDR3 residues: CSVEAASGSNEQFF. The DNA for the CDR3 is TGCAGCGTTGAAGCGGCTAGCGGGAGCAATGAGCAGTTCTTC.

The chain recombines TRBV5-1 with TRBJ1-2, with a weak D call TRBD1 (5 bases). This CDR3 spans 15 amino acids. V lost 1 base to trimming and J lost 7 bases, with 17 bases between them. Germline V lookup: CDR1 SGHRS, CDR2 YFSETQ. CDR3 sequence (DNA): TGCGCCAGCAGCTTGAGCGGGGGGACTGGTAGTGGCTACACCTTC. Protein: CASSLSGGTGSGYTF.

The gene calls are TRBV9 and TRBJ2-1; 10 positions match TRBD2. The CDR3 covers 16 residues. CDR1 and CDR2 from the germline V gene are SGDLS and YYNGEE. Trimming removed 0 bases from V and 6 bases from J; junction bases left unmatched: 6. The CDR3 DNA reads TGTGCCAGCAGCGTAGATAGGGCTAGCGGGAGCAATGAGCAGTTCTTC. Protein: CASSVDRASGSNEQFF.

This clone appeared once. V usage is TRBV6-1 and J usage is TRBJ2-1, with 7 positions matching TRBD1. CDR1 and CDR2 (germline): MNHNS, SASEGT. The CDR3 is 13 residues long. Trimming removed 6 bases from V and 3 bases from J; junction bases left unmatched: 2. The CDR3 region is CASRSGGYNEQFF. DNA of the CDR3: TGTGCCAGCAGGTCAGGGGGCTACAATGAGCAGTTCTTC.

J is TRBJ1-2 and V is TRBV2; 9 nucleotides agree with TRBD1. CDR3 length: 13 residues. Germline assignment: CDR1 SNHLY and CDR2 FYNNEI. The V gene end was trimmed by 5 bases and the J gene end by 3 bases; junction bases not matched to a gene: 1. DNA of the CDR3: TGTGCCAGCAGTCGACAGGGGGACTATGGCTACACCTTC. This encodes CASSRQGDYGYTF.

This clone was recorded only once. V and J are TRBV11-1 and TRBJ2-1; maybe TRBD2 (5 bases). The V end lost 3 bases, the J end lost 10 bases, and 22 bases lay between the germline ends. From germline, CDR1 is SGHAT and CDR2 FQDESV (reference sequence). The CDR3 has 16 amino acids. The CDR3: CASSLMVGKAAGEQFF. The CDR3 DNA is TGTGCCAGCAGCTTGATGGTGGGAAAAGCGGCCGGGGAGCAGTTCTTC.

V usage is TRBV19 and J usage is TRBJ1-2; 8 nucleotides agree with TRBD1. The CDR3 spans 12 residues. V was pared by 9 bases and J by 8 bases, with 8 bases of the junction left unmatched. Germline V CDR1 and CDR2: LNHDA, SQIVND (reference sequence). CDR3 sequence reads: CASETGGGGYTF. The DNA of the CDR3 is TGTGCCAGCGAAACAGGGGGGGGAGGCTACACCTTC.

The chain has TRBV30 and TRBJ1-2, with 10 positions matching TRBD1. This CDR3 spans 15 amino acids. From germline, CDR1 is GTSNPN and CDR2 SVGIG (reference sequence). The J segment lost 13 bases and the V segment lost 0 bases, leaving 14 bases of the junction unmatched. CDR3 region: CAWSVVIGQGGIGTF. In DNA, the CDR3 is TGTGCCTGGAGTGTAGTCATAGGACAGGGGGGGATTGGCACCTTC.

This clone was seen only once. V is TRBV6-1 and J is TRBJ2-5; possible D gene TRBD2, 5 bases. The CDR3 runs to 15 residues. Trimming pared 4 bases from V and 4 bases from J, leaving 16 bases between. In germline, CDR1 is MNHNS, CDR2 SASEGT. CDR3 in amino acids: CASSVSLASRETQYF. DNA of the CDR3: TGTGCCAGCAGTGTCTCCCTAGCTAGCAGAGAGACCCAGTACTTC.

The chain links TRBV28 to TRBJ2-5; 7 bases align to TRBD1. Germline V gene lookup returns CDR1 MDHEN and CDR2 SYDVKM. The CDR3 has 13 residues. After removal of 6 bases from V and 5 bases from J, the junction contained 6 bases not matched to a gene. In DNA form, the CDR3 reads TGTGCCAGCAGATACAGGGGCCCCGAGACCCAGTACTTC. Protein product: CASRYRGPETQYF.

This chain links TRBV6-1 with TRBJ2-5; 8 bases agree with TRBD2. V shed 6 bases, J shed 5 bases, and the junction held 5 bases outside the gene matches. The CDR3 runs 13 residues. Germline V CDR1 and CDR2: MNHNS, SASEGT. The CDR3 protein is CASRRGLVETQYF. The CDR3 nucleotides read TGTGCCAGCAGGAGGGGACTAGTGGAGACCCAGTACTTC.

This rearrangement joins TRBV4-2 to TRBJ1-6, with D possibly matching TRBD1 (5 bases). Trimming cost V 3 bases and J 7 bases, with 13 bases left between them. The CDR3 contains 15 residues. The V gene's germline CDR1 is LGHNA and CDR2 YNFKEQ. CDR3: CASSQTENLNSPLHF. DNA for the CDR3: TGTGCCAGCAGCCAGACAGAAAACCTAAATTCACCCCTCCACTTT.

This chain uses TRBV5-6 with TRBJ1-2; D is unresolved. The germline V and J ends were trimmed by 4 bases and 4 bases, with 11 bases remaining between them. From germline, CDR1 is SGHDT and CDR2 YYEEEE. CDR3 length equals 13 residues. CDR3 in amino acids: CASSRQDSYGYTF. As DNA, the CDR3 is TGTGCCAGCAGCCGGCAGGATTCCTATGGCTACACCTTC.